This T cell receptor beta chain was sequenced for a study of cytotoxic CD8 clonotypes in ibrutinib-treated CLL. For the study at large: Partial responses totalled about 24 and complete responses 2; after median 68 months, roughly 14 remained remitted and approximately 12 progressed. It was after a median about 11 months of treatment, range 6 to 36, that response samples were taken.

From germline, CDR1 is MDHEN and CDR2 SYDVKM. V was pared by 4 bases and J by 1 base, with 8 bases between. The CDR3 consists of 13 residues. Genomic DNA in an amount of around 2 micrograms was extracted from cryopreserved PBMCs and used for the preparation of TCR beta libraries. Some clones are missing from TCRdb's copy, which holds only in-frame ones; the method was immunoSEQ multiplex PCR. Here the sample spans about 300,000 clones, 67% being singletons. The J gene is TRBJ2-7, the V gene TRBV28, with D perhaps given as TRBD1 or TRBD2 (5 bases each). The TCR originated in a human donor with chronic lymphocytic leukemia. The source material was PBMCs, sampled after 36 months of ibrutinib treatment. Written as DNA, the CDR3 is TGTGCCAGCAGTTGGGGACGGTCCTACGAGCAGTACTTC. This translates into CASSWGRSYEQYF.